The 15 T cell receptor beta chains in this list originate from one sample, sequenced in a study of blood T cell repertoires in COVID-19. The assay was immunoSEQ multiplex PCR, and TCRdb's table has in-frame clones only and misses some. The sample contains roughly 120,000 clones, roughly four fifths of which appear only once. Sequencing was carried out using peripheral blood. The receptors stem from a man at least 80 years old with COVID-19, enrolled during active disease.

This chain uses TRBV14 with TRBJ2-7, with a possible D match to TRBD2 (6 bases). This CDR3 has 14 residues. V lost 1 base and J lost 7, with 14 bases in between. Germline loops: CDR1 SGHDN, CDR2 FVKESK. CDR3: CASSQVAAEGEQYF. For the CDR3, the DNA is TGTGCCAGCAGCCAAGTGGCCGCGGAGGGAGAGCAGTACTTC.

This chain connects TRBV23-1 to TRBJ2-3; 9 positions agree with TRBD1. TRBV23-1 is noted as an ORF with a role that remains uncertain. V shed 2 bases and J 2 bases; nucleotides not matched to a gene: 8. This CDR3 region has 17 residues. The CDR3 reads CASSQTARQGDTDTQYF. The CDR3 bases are TGCGCCAGCAGTCAAACGGCGCGACAGGGGGACACAGATACGCAGTATTTT.

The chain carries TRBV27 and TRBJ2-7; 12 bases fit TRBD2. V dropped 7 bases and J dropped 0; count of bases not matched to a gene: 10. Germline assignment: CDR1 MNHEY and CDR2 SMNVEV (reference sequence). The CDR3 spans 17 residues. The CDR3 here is CASTRTSGNTVSYEQYF. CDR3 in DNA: TGTGCCAGCACTCGGACTAGCGGGAATACCGTCTCCTACGAGCAGTACTTC.

CDR3 in amino acids: CASSRRGSYEQYF. CDR3 nucleotide sequence: TGTGCCAGCAGTCGACGGGGTTCCTACGAGCAGTACTTC. The chain uses TRBV27 and TRBJ2-7, with a possible D match to TRBD2 (5 bases). Germline CDR1 MNHEY, CDR2 SMNVEV (reference sequence). The CDR3 extends over 13 amino acids. The ends were cut back, 5 bases at V and 1 base at J, with 9 bases in the middle.

CDR3 region: CASSLRGPGPQHF. CDR3 sequence (DNA): TGTGCCAGCAGTTTAAGGGGGCCCGGGCCCCAGCATTTT. V usage is TRBV28 and J usage is TRBJ1-5, with 7 bases matching TRBD1. This CDR3 contains 13 residues. Germline loops: CDR1 MDHEN, CDR2 SYDVKM. The V segment lost 2 bases and the J segment 9 bases; nucleotides outside the gene matches: 4.

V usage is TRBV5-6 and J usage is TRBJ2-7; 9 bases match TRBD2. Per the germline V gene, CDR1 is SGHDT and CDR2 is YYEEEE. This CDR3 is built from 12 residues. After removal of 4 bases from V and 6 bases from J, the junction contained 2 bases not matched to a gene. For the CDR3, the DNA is TGTGCCAGCAGCCCTAGCGGGATCGAGCAGTACTTC. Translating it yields CASSPSGIEQYF.

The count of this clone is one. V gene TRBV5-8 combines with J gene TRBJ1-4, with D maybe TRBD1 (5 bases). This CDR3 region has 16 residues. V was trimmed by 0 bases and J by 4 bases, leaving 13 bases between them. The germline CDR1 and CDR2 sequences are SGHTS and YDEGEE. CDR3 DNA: TGTGCCAGCAGCTTGGCACTCGACAGTCTTAATGAAAAACTGTTTTTT. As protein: CASSLALDSLNEKLFF.

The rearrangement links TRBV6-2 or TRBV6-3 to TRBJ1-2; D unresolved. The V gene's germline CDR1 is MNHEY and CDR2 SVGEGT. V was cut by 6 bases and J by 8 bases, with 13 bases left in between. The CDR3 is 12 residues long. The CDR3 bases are TGTGCCAGCAGCGACTATCCCTGGGGCTACACCTTC. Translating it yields CASSDYPWGYTF.

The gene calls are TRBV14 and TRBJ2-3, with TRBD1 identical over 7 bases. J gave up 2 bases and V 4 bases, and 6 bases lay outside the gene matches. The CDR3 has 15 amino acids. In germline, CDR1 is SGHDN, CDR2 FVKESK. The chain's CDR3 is CASSPGQPSTDTQYF. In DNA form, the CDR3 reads TGTGCCAGCAGCCCGGGACAGCCCTCCACAGATACGCAGTATTTT.

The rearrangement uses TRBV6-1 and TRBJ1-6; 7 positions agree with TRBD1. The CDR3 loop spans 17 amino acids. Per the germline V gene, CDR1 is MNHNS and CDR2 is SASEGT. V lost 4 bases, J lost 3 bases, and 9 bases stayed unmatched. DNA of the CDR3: TGTGCCAGCAGTGCTCGACTGGGACAGAACTATAATTCACCCCTCCACTTT. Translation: CASSARLGQNYNSPLHF.

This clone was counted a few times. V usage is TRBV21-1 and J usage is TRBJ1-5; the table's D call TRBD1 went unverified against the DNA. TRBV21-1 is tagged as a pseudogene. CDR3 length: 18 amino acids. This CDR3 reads CASVSRDRTFYSNQPQHF. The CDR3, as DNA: TGTGCCAGCGTGAGCCGGGACAGGACCTTCTATAGCAATCAGCCCCAGCATTTT.

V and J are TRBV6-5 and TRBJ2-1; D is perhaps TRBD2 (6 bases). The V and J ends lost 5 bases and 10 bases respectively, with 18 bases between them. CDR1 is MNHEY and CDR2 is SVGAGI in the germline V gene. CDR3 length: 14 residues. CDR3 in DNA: TGTGCCAGCAGTCGCGGGACCCTAGGTGGCGAGCAGTTCTTC. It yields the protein CASSRGTLGGEQFF.

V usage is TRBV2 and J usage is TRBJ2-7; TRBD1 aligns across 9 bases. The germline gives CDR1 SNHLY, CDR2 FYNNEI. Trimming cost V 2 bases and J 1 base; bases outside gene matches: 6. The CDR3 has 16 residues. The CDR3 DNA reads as TGTGCCAGCAGTGAATGGGGACAGGGTACGTCCTACGAGCAGTACTTC. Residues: CASSEWGQGTSYEQYF.

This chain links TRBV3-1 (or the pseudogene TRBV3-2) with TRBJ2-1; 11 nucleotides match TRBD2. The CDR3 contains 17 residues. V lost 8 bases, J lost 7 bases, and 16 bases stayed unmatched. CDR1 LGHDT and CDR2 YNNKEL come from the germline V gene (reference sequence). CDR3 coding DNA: TGTGCCAGCGCGAAAAGCCAGGGGACTAGCGGTTGGAATGAGCAGTTCTTC. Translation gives CASAKSQGTSGWNEQFF.

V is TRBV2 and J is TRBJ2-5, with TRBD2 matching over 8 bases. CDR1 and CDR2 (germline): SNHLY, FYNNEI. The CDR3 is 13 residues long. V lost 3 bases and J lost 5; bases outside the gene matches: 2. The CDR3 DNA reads TGTGCCAGCAGTGAGGGACTAGAGGAGACCCAGTACTTC. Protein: CASSEGLEETQYF.